This T cell receptor (beta chain) was retrieved from a study of blood T cells in healthy people across ages. Study information: Template switching recovered approximately one barcoded beta molecule for every two T cells.

For the second PCR, which ran for 7 to 11 cycles, a sample-barcoded 5' primer and a J-beta primer mix were used. A 12-random-nucleotide template-switch adaptor tagged each cDNA molecule. MiXCR was run by TCRdb on the 5' RACE reads, yielding one entry per CDR3 protein. The sample carries roughly 1.5 million distinct CDR3 sequences, under 55% recorded once. Trimming removed 5 bases at V and 5 bases at J, with 15 bases between. The CDR3 runs to 14 residues. In germline, CDR1 is SEHNR, CDR2 FQNEAQ (reference sequence). Concerning this clonotype itself: Antigen specificity is unknown.

Findings and limits, study-wide: Age showed a roughly linear inverse relationship with TCR beta diversity per million T cells. Estimates drawn from one million T cells were deemed to understate diversity.

The sequencing input was blood. The receptor comes from a woman aged 18-30 years in good health. The chain combines TRBV7-9 with TRBJ1-2; no definite D call. CDR3 nucleotides: TGTGCCAGCAGCGTTTTGTCTACAGCTTATGGCTACACCTTC. Protein product: CASSVLSTAYGYTF.